Listed below are T cell receptor beta chains from one sample, sequenced in a study of cytomegalovirus exposure and HLA in healthy donors. Assay used: immunoSEQ multiplex PCR; TCRdb lists only in-frame clones, some missing. The repertoire consists of about 280,000 clones, with more than 75% occurring once and the leading ten covering 0.92%. The sample consisted of PBMCs. The receptor set was obtained from a woman aged 18-30 years in good health and CMV-seronegative. CDR3s include the opening cysteine and the closing phenylalanine or tryptophan. A D gene is named only where the DNA matches it firmly. Not every row has a clone size; where given, it reads once, few, many or a size class.

d_gene	v_gene	j_gene	abundance	CDR3aa	CDR3nt
-	TRBV27	TRBJ1-5	-	CASSGEGQGRQPQHF	TGTGCCAGCAGTGGGGAGGGGCAGGGACGGCAGCCCCAGCATTTT
TRBD2	TRBV9	TRBJ2-6	-	CASSVTPWGGETGANVLTF	TGTGCCAGCAGCGTAACCCCGTGGGGGGGGGAAACTGGGGCCAACGTCCTGACTTTC
-	TRBV5-6	TRBJ2-7	-	CASCPFLDSSYEQYF	TGTGCCAGCTGCCCTTTCTTAGACAGCTCCTACGAGCAGTACTTC
-	TRBV7-2	TRBJ2-1	-	CASSFTTSGNEQFF	TGTGCCAGCAGCTTTACAACTAGTGGCAATGAGCAGTTCTTC
-	TRBV5-5	TRBJ2-3	-	CASSLLSSANTDTQYF	TGTGCCAGCAGCTTGTTATCCTCCGCGAACACAGATACGCAGTATTTT
-	TRBV28	TRBJ2-7	-	CASSDSGVPYGQYF	TGTGCCAGCAGTGACTCAGGGGTACCTTACGGGCAGTACTTC
TRBD1	TRBV19	TRBJ1-2	-	CASTMGGPQGEVGYGYTF	TGTGCCAGTACTATGGGAGGACCACAGGGGGAGGTTGGATATGGCTACACCTTC
TRBD1	TRBV5-1	TRBJ1-2	-	CASSGGTAYGYTF	TGCGCCAGCAGCGGCGGGACAGCCTATGGCTACACCTTC
-	TRBV10-3	TRBJ2-7	-	CAISELQGGYEQYF	TGTGCCATCAGTGAGCTTCAGGGTGGGTACGAGCAGTACTTC
-	TRBV11-2	TRBJ2-7	-	CASSSRSTVTYEQYF	TGTGCCAGCAGCTCGCGCTCGACAGTGACCTACGAGCAGTACTTC
TRBD2	TRBV7-7	TRBJ2-7	-	CASSHGGAGAGEQYF	TGTGCTAGCAGCCATGGGGGAGCGGGAGCTGGAGAGCAGTACTTC
-	TRBV27	TRBJ1-4	-	CASRQNEKLFF	TGTGCCAGCAGACAAAATGAAAAACTGTTTTTT
TRBD1	TRBV6-5	TRBJ2-7	few	CASSSRTGLYEQYF	TGTGCCAGCAGTTCACGGACAGGGCTCTACGAGCAGTACTTC
-	TRBV18	TRBJ1-1	-	CASSPPVRGTEAFF	TGTGCCAGCTCACCACCGGTTCGGGGAACTGAAGCTTTCTTT
-	TRBV5-1	TRBJ2-1	-	CASSSTAVLHEQFF	TGCGCCAGCAGCTCAACCGCGGTCCTCCATGAGCAGTTCTTC
-	TRBV5-6	TRBJ1-4	-	CASSSLTERVFF	TGTGCCAGCAGCTCGTTGACGGAGAGGGTGTTTTTT
-	TRBV6-1	TRBJ1-1	once	CASPLAEGRTEAFF	TGTGCCAGCCCTTTGGCTGAAGGGAGAACTGAAGCTTTCTTT
-	TRBV28	TRBJ2-7	-	CASSLELDTASYEQYF	TGTGCCAGCAGTTTAGAATTGGACACTGCTTCCTACGAGCAGTACTTC
-	TRBV5-4	TRBJ2-7	-	CASSLASRDGEQYF	TGTGCCAGCAGCTTGGCATCGAGGGATGGCGAGCAGTACTTC
-	TRBV7-2	TRBJ2-7	-	CASSLPSGLSYEQYF	TGTGCCAGCAGCTTGCCCTCAGGGCTCTCCTACGAGCAGTACTTC
-	TRBV5-4	TRBJ2-5	-	CASSLLGAGAGETQYF	TGTGCCAGCAGCTTGTTAGGGGCAGGGGCTGGGGAGACCCAGTACTTC
-	TRBV2	TRBJ1-1	-	CASRRAANTEAFF	TGTGCCAGCAGGAGGGCCGCGAACACTGAAGCTTTCTTT
-	TRBV7-2	TRBJ2-3	-	CASSLAGPPDTQYF	TGTGCCAGCAGCTTAGCGGGCCCCCCAGATACGCAGTATTTT
-	TRBV5-6	TRBJ1-5	few	CASSLANQPQHF	TGTGCCAGCAGCTTGGCGAATCAGCCCCAGCATTTT
-	TRBV11-2	TRBJ1-2	-	CASSPGVGQNYGYTF	TGTGCCAGCAGCCCGGGGGTGGGGCAGAACTATGGCTACACCTTC
-	TRBV4-2	TRBJ2-7	-	CASSLDRGGYEQYF	TGTGCCAGCAGCCTAGACAGGGGAGGGTACGAGCAGTACTTC
TRBD2	TRBV7-2	TRBJ2-1	-	CASSYGGLAGASNEQFF	TGTGCCAGCAGCTATGGGGGACTAGCGGGAGCATCTAATGAGCAGTTCTTC
TRBD1	TRBV5-1	TRBJ1-1	-	CASSLDSTTGGSEAFF	TGCGCCAGCAGCTTGGATTCAACGACAGGGGGCTCTGAAGCTTTCTTT
TRBD1	TRBV2	TRBJ1-5	-	CASSEATGTYQPQHF	TGTGCCAGCAGTGAGGCGACAGGGACTTATCAGCCCCAGCATTTT
-	TRBV28	TRBJ2-7	-	CASNSAYEQYF	TGTGCCAGCAATTCAGCCTACGAGCAGTACTTC
-	TRBV28	TRBJ2-1	-	CASSLLVKFYNEQFF	TGTGCCAGCAGTCTACTAGTTAAGTTCTACAATGAGCAGTTCTTC
-	TRBV5-1	TRBJ1-5	-	CASSLAPSGQGNIQPQHF	TGCGCCAGCAGCTTGGCCCCTTCGGGTCAGGGGAATATTCAGCCCCAGCATTTT
-	TRBV12-5	TRBJ2-3	-	CASATGVITDTQYF	TGTGCTAGTGCAACGGGGGTGATCACAGATACGCAGTATTTT
TRBD2	TRBV5-5	TRBJ2-7	-	CASSPWTSGSSHEQYF	TGTGCCAGCAGCCCTTGGACTAGCGGGAGTAGCCACGAGCAGTACTTC
TRBD2	TRBV25-1	TRBJ2-1	-	CASSESYPGLAGNEQFF	TGTGCCAGCAGTGAATCCTACCCGGGACTAGCAGGCAATGAGCAGTTCTTC
-	TRBV4-2	TRBJ1-5	-	CASSPGPGVDQPQHF	TGTGCCAGCAGCCCGGGACCAGGGGTTGATCAGCCCCAGCATTTT
TRBD1	TRBV9	TRBJ2-7	-	CASSISGTGVEQYF	TGTGCCAGCAGCATATCCGGGACAGGGGTCGAGCAGTACTTC
-	TRBV4-3	TRBJ1-1	-	CASSQVLATSNTEAFF	TGCGCCAGCAGCCAAGTCCTCGCCACATCGAACACTGAAGCTTTCTTT
TRBD1	TRBV6-1	TRBJ1-6	-	CASTDRDYNSPLHF	TGTGCCAGCACGGACAGGGACTATAATTCACCCCTCCACTTT
-	TRBV2	TRBJ1-3	-	CASHRPSGNTIYF	TGTGCCAGTCACAGGCCCTCTGGAAACACCATATATTTT
TRBD2	TRBV7-8	TRBJ2-7	-	CASSNGLAAYEQYF	TGTGCCAGCAGCAACGGACTAGCGGCCTACGAGCAGTACTTC
-	TRBV5-1	TRBJ2-3	-	CASSLGGTDTQYF	TGCGCCAGCAGCTTAGGAGGCACAGATACGCAGTATTTT
TRBD2	TRBV27	TRBJ2-1	-	CASSLSVTSGRDNEQFF	TGTGCCAGCAGTTTATCGGTGACTAGCGGGAGGGACAATGAGCAGTTCTTC
TRBD1	TRBV5-1	TRBJ2-7	once	CASSYRTGVKHEQYF	TGCGCCAGCAGCTACCGGACAGGGGTAAAGCACGAGCAGTACTTC
-	TRBV7-2	TRBJ1-5	-	CASSLGHAVHQPQHF	TGTGCCAGCAGCTTGGGGCACGCTGTGCATCAGCCCCAGCATTTT
TRBD1	TRBV28	TRBJ1-5	-	CASSSRTGLSGQPQHF	TGTGCCAGCAGTTCTCGGACAGGGCTTTCGGGTCAGCCCCAGCATTTT
TRBD2	TRBV7-9	TRBJ2-7	-	CASGAGGYYYEQYF	TGTGCCAGCGGGGCGGGAGGATACTACTACGAGCAGTACTTC
TRBD1	TRBV2	TRBJ2-1	-	CASRTPPGQGDYNEQFF	TGTGCCAGCAGGACGCCTCCGGGACAGGGAGACTACAATGAGCAGTTCTTC
TRBD1	TRBV6-6	TRBJ1-5	-	CASSYLHGTGRQPQHF	TGTGCCAGCAGTTACCTACACGGGACAGGGCGTCAGCCCCAGCATTTT
-	TRBV7-6	TRBJ2-5	-	CASSLDSKETQYF	TGTGCCAGCAGCCTTGACAGCAAAGAGACCCAGTACTTC
TRBD1	TRBV6-5	TRBJ1-1	-	CASVRTGQAFF	TGTGCCAGCGTCCGGACAGGGCAAGCTTTCTTT